The 14 T cell receptor beta chains presented below share a single source sample, sequenced in a study of blood T cells in healthy people across ages. Primers used in a second PCR of about 7 to 11 cycles were a sample-barcoded 5' primer and a J-beta primer mix. Using its own MiXCR run on the 5' RACE reads, TCRdb lists one record per CDR3 protein. Of roughly 800,000 distinct CDR3 sequences in the sample, about 36% were seen once. Material: blood. These TCRs come from a man in his late teens or twenties in good health.

This chain connects TRBV6-5 to TRBJ2-7; maybe TRBD2 (5 bases). The V gene lost 4 bases and the J gene lost 1 base, with 11 bases spanning the gap. The CDR3 contains 14 residues. From germline, CDR1 is MNHEY and CDR2 SVGAGI. The CDR3 loop reads CASSSGLGSYEQYF. DNA for the CDR3: TGTGCCAGCAGTTCCGGACTCGGGTCCTACGAGCAGTACTTC.

This clonotype was detected a few times. The rearrangement links TRBV29-1 to TRBJ2-1, with D perhaps TRBD2 (7 bases). The end of the DNA is better explained by TRBJ2-7, so the J call may be wrong. CDR1 and CDR2 (germline): SQVTM, ANQGSEA. The CDR3 loop spans 13 amino acids. The CDR3 spells CSVGGGPYNEQYF. The DNA for the CDR3 is TGCAGCGTTGGGGGGGGGCCCTACAATGAGCAGTACTTC.

Of note for this clonotype: Its ends do not fully match the called genes, so a read error is possible. V and J are TRBV5-6 and TRBJ1-5; D is undetermined. The CDR3 extends over 15 amino acids. Per the germline V gene, CDR1 is SGHDT and CDR2 is YYEEEE. CDR3 loop: CASSLGTYSNQPQHF. In nucleotides, the CDR3 is TGTGCCAGCAGCTTAGGAACATATAGCAATCAACCCCAGCATTTT.

The rearrangement links TRBV5-6 to TRBJ2-2; 10 bases agree with TRBD1. This CDR3 region has 18 residues. The junction had 11 bases not matched to a gene; V was cut back by 0 bases and J by 6 bases. Germline V CDR1 and CDR2: SGHDT, YYEEEE. The CDR3 region has the DNA TGTGCCAGCAGCTTGGCCGGTGGACAGGGGGGTTTTCCCGGGGAGCTGTTTTTT. Translating it yields CASSLAGGQGGFPGELFF.

This clonotype appeared once. This may stem from a read error, because a much larger clone lies one nucleotide away. The chain is built from TRBV5-1 and TRBJ1-2; no firm D call. The CDR3 runs to 14 residues. Trimming shortened V by 4 bases and J by 5 bases, and 15 bases separated the two germline ends. CDR1 and CDR2 from the germline V gene are SGHRS and YFSETQ. The CDR3 protein is CASSVAVGSYGYTF. The CDR3 DNA follows: TGCGCCAGCAGCGTGGCCGTGGGGTCTTATGGCTACACCTTC.

The sample holds a few counts of this clonotype. This chain links TRBV3-1 with TRBJ2-3; D remains ambiguous. V lost 0 bases to trimming and J lost 6 bases, with 10 bases between them. The CDR3 totals 14 residues. Germline CDR1 is LGHDT and CDR2 is YNNKEL (reference sequence). CDR3 sequence reads: CASSQENGRDTQYF. The DNA of the CDR3 is TGTGCCAGCAGCCAAGAAAATGGTCGGGATACGCAGTATTTT.

This clonotype has a handful of counts. The chain employs TRBV3-1 and TRBJ1-1; the D is unclear. Per germline, CDR1 LGHDT and CDR2 YNNKEL (reference sequence). CDR3 length equals 14 residues. Trimming stripped 0 bases from V and 5 bases from J, with 10 bases between. CDR3 region: CASSQDSGGTEAFF. The CDR3 nucleotides read TGTGCCAGCAGCCAAGATTCCGGAGGGACTGAAGCTTTCTTT.

This rearrangement joins TRBV5-4 to TRBJ2-4; D may be TRBD1 (6 bases). Germline CDR1 reads SGHNT; CDR2 reads YYREEE (reference sequence). The CDR3 length is 16 residues. With 4 bases removed from V and 5 bases from J, the gap between germline ends came to 19 bases. CDR3 region: CASSTQKRGGENIQYF. CDR3 nucleotide sequence: TGTGCCAGCAGCACCCAGAAGAGAGGGGGAGAAAACATTCAGTACTTC.

The sample holds a few counts of this clonotype. This chain uses TRBV12-3 or TRBV12-4 with TRBJ2-5, with D perhaps matching TRBD1 (5 bases). This CDR3 contains 12 residues. Trimming removed 4 bases from V and 3 bases from J, with 6 bases in between. The chain's CDR3 is CASSSTEETQYF. CDR3 nucleotide sequence: TGTGCCAGCAGTTCGACAGAAGAGACCCAGTACTTC.

This clonotype turned up a few times. The CDR3 DNA reads TGTGCCAGCAGCTTAGTCAAAAGCAGGGCGGATACGCAGTATTTT. It encodes CASSLVKSRADTQYF. The rearrangement links TRBV7-6 to TRBJ2-3; tentative D call: TRBD1 (5 bases). Germline V gene lookup returns CDR1 SGHVS and CDR2 FNYEAQ. The V end lost 1 base, the J end lost 6 bases, and 14 bases lay between the germline ends. The CDR3 has 15 amino acids. Drawing the rest from reference TRBV7-6 and TRBJ2-3, the complete variable domain is GAGVSQSPRYKVTKRGQDVALRCDPISGHVSLYWYRQALGQGPEFLTYFNYEAQQDKSGLPNDRFSAERPEGSISTLTIQRTEQRDSAMYRCASSLVKSRADTQYFGPGTRLTVL.

A word on this clonotype: A read error may be the cause here, since a much bigger clone is one base away. The rearrangement joins TRBV5-1 to TRBJ2-1; D tentatively fits TRBD1 or TRBD2 (6 bases each). The J call may be mistaken, given a closer DNA end match to TRBJ2-7. Germline assignment: CDR1 SGHRS and CDR2 YFSETQ. This CDR3 comprises 12 residues. Here the CDR3 DNA reads TGCGCCAGCCGGGGGCTGTACAATGAGCAGTACTTC. It codes for CASRGLYNEQYF.

This clonotype has a count of ten or more. The rearrangement uses TRBV12-3 or TRBV12-4 and TRBJ1-5, with D uncertain. V was trimmed by 3 bases and J by 7 bases, leaving 7 bases between them. CDR3 size: 12 residues. CDR3 DNA: TGTGCCAGCAGTTTGGCGGGGCAGCCCCAGCATTTT. It specifies CASSLAGQPQHF.

The chain joins TRBV12-3 or TRBV12-4 to TRBJ2-3; D gene unclear. This CDR3 is built from 16 residues. V gave up 3 bases and J gave up 0 bases, with 13 bases separating them. DNA of the CDR3: TGTGCCAGCAGTTTTCGTGGGCAGCAAAGCACAGATACGCAGTATTTT. It specifies CASSFRGQQSTDTQYF.

The chain couples TRBV28 to TRBJ1-5, with 9 bases identical to TRBD1. V lost 6 bases, J lost 4 bases, and 13 bases stayed unmatched. The CDR3 has 17 amino acids. CDR1 and CDR2 (germline): MDHEN, SYDVKM. The DNA of the CDR3 is TGTGCCAGCAGCAAAACCGGGACAGGGCTTGGAAATCAGCCCCAGCATTTT. Its protein is CASSKTGTGLGNQPQHF.